This T cell receptor beta chain was recovered during a study of human T cells and chemical hapten exposure. Study-wide points: Expanded TCRs produced significantly more large CDR3 similarity clusters than controls did.

The time point is: patch test 2, 6 weeks after DPC sensitization. Treatment denoted: therapeutic diphenylcyclopropenone sensitization with weekly scalp DPC. This clonotype was found a few times. No antigen is known for it. V dropped 2 bases and J dropped 0; count of bases not matched to a gene: 2. The CDR3 is made up of 16 amino acids. CDR1 and CDR2 from the germline V gene are LGHNA and YSLEER. Using its own MiXCR run on the RACE reads, TCRdb lists one record per CDR3 protein. Of more than 90,000 distinct CDR3 sequences in the sample, approximately 10% were seen once. Sequencing was performed on whole blood, taken in connection with sensitization to the hapten diphenylcyclopropenone (DPC). The chain links TRBV4-3 to TRBJ2-2; 8 bases agree with TRBD1. The TCR sequence derives from a woman aged 40 to 49 with alopecia areata. Some clones in this sample may be carry-over from other donors' samples. CDR3 loop: CASSQRTGTNTGELFF. The CDR3 coding sequence is TGCGCCAGCAGCCAAAGGACAGGGACGAACACCGGGGAGCTGTTTTTT.